Presented here are 15 T cell receptor beta chains from one specimen sequenced in a study of beta chain features in type 1 diabetes. The sequenced template was cDNA made from the entire isolated RNA. Assay: immunoSEQ multiplex PCR; the TCRdb copy retains only in-frame clones and omits some. The sample lists almost 350,000 clones; approximately 8.2% were seen once. Material for sequencing was central memory CD4+ T cells from blood. These receptors came from a woman aged 18-29 years in good health.

In this sample, this clone turned up many times. The V gene is TRBV11-2, the J gene TRBJ2-1, with D tentatively TRBD2 (5 bases). CDR3 length: 16 amino acids. Germline values: CDR1 SGHAT, CDR2 FQNNGV. V gave up 1 base and J gave up 8 bases, with 18 bases separating them. The CDR3 bases are TGTGCCAGCAGCTTAGCCGGGAACCCAATCGGCGATGAGCAGTTCTTC. Encoded protein: CASSLAGNPIGDEQFF.

This clone occurred a few times. This rearrangement joins TRBV19 to TRBJ1-5; possible D gene TRBD1, 6 bases. CDR1 and CDR2 (germline): LNHDA, SQIVND (reference sequence). There are 15 residues in the CDR3. Trimming removed 3 bases at V and 2 bases at J, with 11 bases between. The CDR3 is CASSIRGRRNQPQHF. The CDR3 DNA follows: TGTGCCAGTAGTATTCGGGGGCGGCGCAATCAGCCCCAGCATTTT.

The CDR3 protein is CASTARGHEQYF. CDR3 DNA sequence: TGTGCCAGCACCGCGAGGGGCCACGAGCAGTACTTC. The gene calls are TRBV28 and TRBJ2-7; D possibly uses TRBD1 or TRBD2 (5 bases each). Per the germline V gene, CDR1 is MDHEN and CDR2 is SYDVKM. Trimming left V 7 bases short and J 5 bases short, with 12 bases between. The CDR3 runs to 12 residues. Using reference TRBV28 and TRBJ2-7 for the parts outside the CDR3, the full variable domain is DVKVTQSSRYLVKRTGEKVFLECVQDMDHENMFWYRQDPGLGLRLIYFSYDVKMKEKGDIPEGYSVSREKKERFSLILESASTNQTSMYLCASTARGHEQYFGPGTRLTVT.

This clone has a handful of counts. The chain is built from TRBV2 and TRBJ2-3, with D unclear. V was trimmed by 2 bases and J by 0 bases, leaving 9 bases between them. CDR1 and CDR2 from the germline V gene are SNHLY and FYNNEI. This CDR3 comprises 15 residues. The CDR3 bases are TGTGCCAGCAGTGAAAATCGGCAGAGCACAGATACGCAGTATTTT. It yields the protein CASSENRQSTDTQYF.

The rearrangement joins TRBV4-3 to TRBJ2-1, with TRBD2 matching over 9 bases. The CDR3 has 14 residues. The germline gives CDR1 LGHNA, CDR2 YSLEER. The ends lost 3 bases at V and 8 bases at J; junction bases unmatched: 5. The CDR3 DNA follows: TGCGCCAGCAGCCATAGCGGGAGTCACCATGAGCAGTTCTTC. Translated: CASSHSGSHHEQFF.

This rearrangement joins TRBV2 to TRBJ2-2; the match to TRBD2 covers 7 bases. The CDR3 is 16 amino acids. Per germline, CDR1 SNHLY and CDR2 FYNNEI. V shed 2 bases and J 5 bases; nucleotides not matched to a gene: 8. The CDR3 is CASSETAGVQTGELFF. As DNA, the CDR3 is TGTGCCAGCAGTGAAACCGCGGGAGTTCAGACCGGGGAGCTGTTTTTT.

The chain uses TRBV2 and TRBJ2-7; weak D call: TRBD1 (6 bases). Trimming pared 5 bases from V and 6 bases from J, leaving 17 bases between. Looked up from germline, CDR1 is SNHLY and CDR2 is FYNNEI. The CDR3 has 14 amino acids. The CDR3 spells CASSNTFRDTEQYF. The DNA for the CDR3 is TGTGCCAGCAGTAACACGTTTCGGGACACCGAGCAGTACTTC.

V gene TRBV4-1 combines with J gene TRBJ2-7; 9 bases match TRBD1. Trimming cost V 0 bases and J 4 bases; bases outside gene matches: 10. The CDR3 length is 17 residues. Germline CDR1 is MGHRA and CDR2 is YSYEKL. Written as DNA, the CDR3 is TGCGCCAGCAGCCAAGAACGAGGGACAGGGTATAGATACGAGCAGTACTTC. It translates to CASSQERGTGYRYEQYF.

The chain uses TRBV7-9 and TRBJ1-1; D possibly corresponds to TRBD1 (5 bases). CDR3 length equals 14 residues. The germline CDR1 and CDR2 sequences are SEHNR and FQNEAQ (reference sequence). The V gene lost 6 bases and the J gene lost 1 base, with 12 bases spanning the gap. For the CDR3, the DNA is TGTGCCAGCAGTCCGCAGGGCGGGAACACTGAAGCTTTCTTT. It codes for CASSPQGGNTEAFF. Full variable domain (rest looked up from reference TRBV7-9 and TRBJ1-1): DTGVSQNPRHKITKRGQNVTFRCDPISEHNRLYWYRQTLGQGPEFLTYFQNEAQLEKSRLLSDRFSAERPKGSFSTLEIQRTEQGDSAMYLCASSPQGGNTEAFFGQGTRLTVV.

This clone was seen more than once but under ten times. For the CDR3, the DNA is TGTGCCAGCAGCCTTATGCGGTCCAATGAGCAGTTCTTC. Protein: CASSLMRSNEQFF. The gene calls are TRBV6-6 and TRBJ2-1; D remains unclear. This CDR3 comprises 13 residues. CDR1 is MNHNY, CDR2 SVGAGI, per germline (reference sequence). The V gene lost 6 bases and the J gene lost 6 bases, with 12 bases spanning the gap.

This clone was picked up many times. The chain carries TRBV14 and TRBJ2-3; the match to TRBD1 covers 9 bases. This CDR3 comprises 15 residues. V gave up 5 bases and J gave up 4 bases; unmatched junction bases: 7. CDR1 is SGHDN, CDR2 FVKESK, per germline. The CDR3 DNA reads as TGTGCCAGCAGCTGGATACAGGGGGCCGCAGATACGCAGTATTTT. It translates to CASSWIQGAADTQYF.

V is TRBV10-3 and J is TRBJ1-1; a weak D match, TRBD1 (5 bases). Between the trimmed V and J ends, which lost 8 bases and 6 bases, there was a span of 13 bases. The CDR3 totals 12 residues. CDR1 and CDR2 (germline): ENHRY, SYGVKD. CDR3 region: CAIGKGMAEAFF. The CDR3 DNA reads TGTGCCATCGGTAAGGGGATGGCTGAAGCTTTCTTT.

The chain carries TRBV4-3 and TRBJ1-2; a weak D match, TRBD1 (6 bases). CDR3 length equals 16 residues. Germline CDR1 and CDR2: LGHNA and YSLEER. Trimming took off 0 bases at V and 1 base at J, with 12 bases between the two ends. The DNA of the CDR3 is TGCGCCAGCAGCCAAGAATTGACAGGAGATAACTATGGCTACACCTTC. The encoded protein is CASSQELTGDNYGYTF.

This clone was detected a few times. In nucleotides, the CDR3 is TGTGCCAGCAGCTTAGTAGTAGGGGCACAGGGCTCCTACAATGAGCAGTTCTTC. It yields the protein CASSLVVGAQGSYNEQFF. The chain recombines TRBV7-9 with TRBJ2-1, with D possibly matching TRBD1 (6 bases). The germline V and J ends were trimmed by 1 base and 0 bases, with 16 bases remaining between them. This CDR3 contains 18 residues. CDR1 and CDR2 from the germline V gene are SEHNR and FQNEAQ (reference sequence).

Note on this clone: It is likely a read error, because the conserved phenylalanine at the end of the CDR3 is missing. The DNA is left out, because the CDR3 cannot be placed on it with certainty; the CDR3 is given as TCRdb lists it. The gene calls are TRBV6-6 and TRBJ1-2; TRBD1 reflects the table's D call only, with no check against the DNA. The CDR3 region is 11 residues in length, termini included. The V gene's germline CDR1 is MNHNY and CDR2 SVGAGI (reference sequence). The CDR3 sequence: CASSARQGWIL.